These T cell receptor beta chains were read from a single sample in a study of blood T cell repertoires in COVID-19. Profiled with immunoSEQ multiplex PCR; TCRdb holds only in-frame clones, not every one. In the table there are about 300,000 clones, over 75% of which are singletons. Sequencing used PBMCs or T cells enriched from blood (not recorded which). The origin of the receptors is a young woman who had recovered from COVID-19. Each CDR3 is given with its conserved first and last residue. The D gene is left open where the match is weak. Clone size is not always given. Where it is, it says once, few, many or a class for expanded clones.

v_gene,abundance,len,j_gene,d_gene,CDR3nt,CDR3aa
TRBV6-5,.,14,TRBJ1-1,TRBD1,TGTGCCAGCTCGGGACAGCCAGAGAACACTGAAGCTTTCTTT,CASSGQPENTEAFF
TRBV30,.,15,TRBJ2-1,TRBD2,TGTGCCTGGAGTAGAGGAGCGGGAGGGCTAAGAGAGCAGTTCTTC,CAWSRGAGGLREQFF
TRBV28,.,16,TRBJ1-1,TRBD1,TGTGCCAGCAGTTTAGTCCGGGACAGGGTAGAAACTGAAGCTTTCTTT,CASSLVRDRVETEAFF
TRBV5-1,.,15,TRBJ2-1,.,TGCGCCAGCAGCTTGGCCTTTAGCTCCTACAATGAGCAGTTCTTC,CASSLAFSSYNEQFF
TRBV7-9,few,19,TRBJ1-4,TRBD1,TGTGCCAGCAGCCCCGGGGACAGGGGGGGTCCCGCTGCTAATGAAAAACTGTTTTTT,CASSPGDRGGPAANEKLFF
TRBV6-5,.,14,TRBJ2-1,TRBD2,TGTGCCAGCAGTCTCGGGACTAGTCAAGATGAGCAGTTCTTC,CASSLGTSQDEQFF
TRBV2,.,14,TRBJ1-2,.,TGTGCGGGGGGGACGGATCGAGCTAACTATGGCTACACCTTC,CAGGTDRANYGYTF
TRBV7-9,.,14,TRBJ1-2,.,TGTGCCAGCAGCCCCGGGGGGGGTAACTATGGCTACACCTTC,CASSPGGGNYGYTF
TRBV7-9,.,15,TRBJ2-3,.,TGTGCCAGCAGCCCAGGGGTCGCGGGCACAGATACGCAGTATTTT,CASSPGVAGTDTQYF
TRBV28,.,16,TRBJ2-5,TRBD2,TGTGCCAGCAGTTTACTAGCGGGAGGGCCGGGAGAGACCCAGTACTTC,CASSLLAGGPGETQYF
TRBV29-1,.,12,TRBJ1-4,.,TGCAGCGTTGAAGATTTCCCCGAGAAACTGTTTTTT,CSVEDFPEKLFF
TRBV4-2,.,16,TRBJ2-2,.,TGTGCCAGCAGCCAAGAATTACCCCCGGGTGCCGGGGAGCTGTTTTTT,CASSQELPPGAGELFF
TRBV4-1,.,14,TRBJ2-5,.,TGCGCCAGCAGCCAAGTCGGGAGCCAAGAGACCCAGTACTTC,CASSQVGSQETQYF
TRBV11-1,few,15,TRBJ2-7,.,TGTGCCAGCAGCTTAGCCGTCGGCACAGCCTACGAGCAGTACTTC,CASSLAVGTAYEQYF
TRBV19,.,14,TRBJ1-5,.,TGTGCCAGTAGTTACAGGGAAAACAATCAGCCCCAGCATTTT,CASSYRENNQPQHF
TRBV7-9,.,16,TRBJ1-2,.,TGTGCCAGCAGCTCCCGCAGCGACAGGCGCCTTAATGGCTACACCTTC,CASSSRSDRRLNGYTF
TRBV5-6,.,14,TRBJ1-6,.,TGTGCCAGCAGCTGGGACACCGCTAATTCACCCCTCCACTTT,CASSWDTANSPLHF
TRBV5-1,few,15,TRBJ2-2,.,TGCGCCAGCAGCCGCGGGACGACGAACACCGGGGAGCTGTTTTTT,CASSRGTTNTGELFF
TRBV2,.,15,TRBJ1-5,.,TGTGCCAGCAGTCGGGGGGGGGCTGGGAATCAGCCCCAGCATTTT,CASSRGGAGNQPQHF
TRBV9,.,11,TRBJ1-2,.,TGTGCCAGCCGATCAGGGGTCGGCTACACCTTC,CASRSGVGYTF
TRBV28,.,13,TRBJ1-2,TRBD1,TGTGCCAGCAGTTCGGGACAGGGTGATGGCTACACCTTC,CASSSGQGDGYTF
TRBV18,.,17,TRBJ1-2,TRBD1,TGTGCCAGCTCACCACCGAGCTCCGGGACAGGGAACTATGGCTACACCTTC,CASSPPSSGTGNYGYTF
TRBV2,.,14,TRBJ2-5,TRBD1,TGTGCCAGCAGTCAGGACAGGGGGCAAGAGACCCAGTACTTC,CASSQDRGQETQYF
TRBV9,.,16,TRBJ1-6,TRBD1,TGTGCCAGCAGCGTAGCTGACAGGGCCTATAATTCACCCCTCCACTTT,CASSVADRAYNSPLHF
TRBV2,.,15,TRBJ2-1,.,TGTGCCAGCAGCCCCATGACAGCCCAGGGCAATGAGCAGTTCTTC,CASSPMTAQGNEQFF
TRBV2,.,14,TRBJ2-5,TRBD2,TGTGCCAGCAGTGGGAATAGCGGGAGTGAGACCCAGTACTTC,CASSGNSGSETQYF
TRBV7-9,.,16,TRBJ2-3,.,TGTGCCAGCAGCCTCTGGGGGGTACTTAGCACAGATACGCAGTATTTT,CASSLWGVLSTDTQYF
TRBV5-4,.,16,TRBJ2-1,TRBD2,TGTGCCAGCAGCCCTCCGACTAGCGGACCATACAATGAGCAGTTCTTC,CASSPPTSGPYNEQFF
TRBV7-9,.,18,TRBJ2-1,TRBD2,TGTGCCAGCAGCCGCCTCTGGGCCCTAGCGGGAGGGTACAATGAGCAGTTCTTC,CASSRLWALAGGYNEQFF
TRBV2,.,17,TRBJ2-6,.,TGTGCCAGCACGGGTCAGGGGTCTTTCTCTGGGGCCAACGTCCTGACTTTC,CASTGQGSFSGANVLTF
TRBV18,few,15,TRBJ1-1,.,TGTGCCAGCTCACAAACCGGGGGGCGGGCTAAAGAAGCTTTCTTT,CASSQTGGRAKEAFF
TRBV4-1,.,14,TRBJ2-1,.,TGCGCCAGCAGCCAAGAATTGCGACTTGATGAGCAGTTCTTC,CASSQELRLDEQFF
TRBV5-8,.,13,TRBJ2-7,TRBD1,TGTGCCAGCAGCTTGTGGGGACAGGGAGAGCAGTACTTC,CASSLWGQGEQYF
TRBV19,.,19,TRBJ2-7,TRBD1,TGTGCCAGCCCGGGTCGGGACAGGGGAGGGCGGGAGACCTCCTACGAGCAGTACTTC,CASPGRDRGGRETSYEQYF
TRBV4-1,.,16,TRBJ1-2,.,TGCGCCAGCAGCCAAGGAGTTAGGACACGCTCCTTTGGCTACACCTTC,CASSQGVRTRSFGYTF
TRBV7-2,few,14,TRBJ2-7,.,TGTGCCAGCAGCCTCAACAGGTTATCCTACGAGCAGTACTTC,CASSLNRLSYEQYF
TRBV5-1,.,15,TRBJ1-1,TRBD1,TGCGCCAGCAGCTCCGGGACAGGTCATAACACTGAAGCTTTCTTT,CASSSGTGHNTEAFF
TRBV5-1,.,16,TRBJ2-1,TRBD1,TGCGCCAGCAGCTGGACTACCGGGACAGGGGCCGATGAGCAGTTCTTC,CASSWTTGTGADEQFF
TRBV6-5,.,14,TRBJ1-4,.,TGTGCCAGCGTTACCGGGGAAATAAATGAAAAACTGTTTTTT,CASVTGEINEKLFF
TRBV19,.,21,TRBJ1-5,.,TGTGCCAGTAGTATAGGGCTAGGCGGGGTCGCGCTTATCGACGGCAATCAGCCCCAGCATTTT,CASSIGLGGVALIDGNQPQHF
TRBV30,.,14,TRBJ2-7,.,TGTGCCTGGAGTGTACCTCCAGGGCTCCACGAGCAGTACTTC,CAWSVPPGLHEQYF
TRBV29-1,.,13,TRBJ1-1,.,TGCAGCGTTGTCAGGGGAGACGGCACTGAAGCTTTCTTT,CSVVRGDGTEAFF
TRBV5-1,.,15,TRBJ1-6,TRBD1,TGCGCCAGCAGCTTCTCGGACAGGGCCAATTCACCCCTCCACTTT,CASSFSDRANSPLHF
TRBV3-1/TRBV3-2,.,16,TRBJ2-3,TRBD2,TGTGCCAGCAGCCAAGCTAGCGGGGGGGCCGGAGATACGCAGTATTTT,CASSQASGGAGDTQYF
TRBV10-3,.,13,TRBJ2-5,TRBD2,TGTGCCATCAGTGGGACTAGCGGAGAGACCCAGTACTTC,CAISGTSGETQYF
TRBV2,few,14,TRBJ2-3,TRBD2,TGTGCCAGCAGGAAGCGGGGCGACACAGATACGCAGTATTTT,CASRKRGDTDTQYF
TRBV30,.,12,TRBJ2-7,TRBD1,TGTGCCTGGTCGAAGACAGGGATCGAGCAGTACTTC,CAWSKTGIEQYF
TRBV5-1,.,14,TRBJ2-3,.,TGCGCCAGCAGTCCCGGGAGAAGGACAGATACGCAGTATTTT,CASSPGRRTDTQYF
TRBV28,few,15,TRBJ1-2,.,TGTGCCAGCAGTCCTCATCAAGACAGATCCTATGGCTACACCTTC,CASSPHQDRSYGYTF
TRBV27,.,14,TRBJ1-1,.,TGTGCCAGCACTCTCCGGGATTGGGGCACTGAAGCTTTCTTT,CASTLRDWGTEAFF
TRBV30,.,14,TRBJ2-2,TRBD2,TGTGCCTGGATGGCGGGAGGGTGGACCGGGGAGCTGTTTTTT,CAWMAGGWTGELFF
TRBV6-5,once,14,TRBJ1-5,.,TGTGCCAGCAGTTACTCGGTACACAATCAGCCCCAGCATTTT,CASSYSVHNQPQHF
TRBV3-1/TRBV3-2,few,17,TRBJ1-2,TRBD1,TGTGCCAGCAGCCCTCCTCGGACAGGGGTTCTTTACTATGGCTACACCTTC,CASSPPRTGVLYYGYTF